Shown below are 24 T cell receptor beta chains from a single sample sequenced in a study of cytomegalovirus exposure and HLA in healthy donors. PCR was performed using 60 Vbeta and 13 Jbeta primers. The repertoire was sequenced with immunoSEQ multiplex PCR; TCRdb's copy has only in-frame clones and lacks some. Of about 130,000 clones listed, roughly 77% are singletons. Sequenced: PBMCs. The receptors here all came from a woman in her twenties or thirties in good health and CMV-seronegative.

This sequence joins TRBV30 and TRBJ1-4; tentative D call: TRBD1 (5 bases). The V gene's germline CDR1 is GTSNPN and CDR2 SVGIG (reference sequence). The CDR3 length is 14 residues. Trimming took off 2 bases at V and 8 bases at J, with 15 bases between the two ends. Written as DNA, the CDR3 is TGTGCCTGGAGTCTTGGGGCAGGGAGGGAAAAACTGTTTTTT. Translated, it gives CAWSLGAGREKLFF.

The CDR3 bases are TGTGCCACCAGCAGAGATTTCATGAACACCGGGGAGCTGTTTTTT. Its protein product is CATSRDFMNTGELFF. J is TRBJ2-2 and V is TRBV15; no definite D call. Germline values: CDR1 LNHNV, CDR2 YYDKDF (reference sequence). Trimming took off 0 bases at V and 1 base at J, with 6 bases between the two ends. The CDR3 extends over 15 amino acids.

The chain has TRBV18 and TRBJ2-3, with D hard to call. The CDR3 extends over 15 amino acids. Looked up from germline, CDR1 is KGHSH and CDR2 is LQKENI. V was trimmed by 6 bases and J by 0 bases, leaving 13 bases between them. CDR3 coding DNA: TGTGCCAGCTCCCTCAACAGTCCCAGCACAGATACGCAGTATTTT. Residues: CASSLNSPSTDTQYF. Filled out from reference TRBV18 and TRBJ2-3, the complete variable domain reads NAGVMQNPRHLVRRRGQEARLRCSPMKGHSHVYWYRQLPEEGLKFMVYLQKENIIDESGMPKERFSAEFPKEGPSILRIQQVVRGDSAAYFCASSLNSPSTDTQYFGPGTRLTVL.

This CDR3 reads CASSQDSPAANLRRNYGYTF. The CDR3 bases are TGTGCCAGCAGCCAAGACTCCCCTGCAGCCAACCTCAGGCGAAACTATGGCTACACCTTC. V and J are TRBV4-2 and TRBJ1-2; no definite D call. V dropped 0 bases and J dropped 2 bases, with 25 bases sitting between them. The CDR3 consists of 20 residues. The V gene's germline CDR1 is LGHNA and CDR2 YNFKEQ.

By its share, this clone is medium-sized. This chain joins TRBV6-1 and TRBJ1-2; the D gene is possibly TRBD1 (5 bases). Germline CDR1 reads MNHNS; CDR2 reads SASEGT. Trimming left V 4 bases short and J 8 bases short, with 17 bases between. The CDR3 loop spans 14 amino acids. The CDR3 here is CASSGLRVASGYTF. The CDR3 bases are TGTGCCAGCAGTGGGCTCAGGGTGGCGAGCGGCTACACCTTC.

The chain employs TRBV7-2 and TRBJ1-5, with a possible D match to TRBD1 (6 bases). The ends were cut back, 5 bases at V and 5 bases at J, with 13 bases in the middle. Germline CDR1 reads SGHTA; CDR2 reads FQGNSA. The CDR3 is 14 amino acids. This CDR3 reads CASSPRGGDQPQHF. Here the CDR3 DNA reads TGTGCCAGCAGCCCTAGGGGGGGCGATCAGCCCCAGCATTTT.

V usage is TRBV7-9 and J usage is TRBJ2-3; 8 bases are shared with TRBD1. After removal of 2 bases from V and 3 bases from J, the junction contained 4 bases not matched to a gene. CDR3 size: 15 residues. Germline CDR1 SEHNR, CDR2 FQNEAQ (reference sequence). As DNA, the CDR3 is TGTGCCAGCAGCTTAAGACAGGGGAAAACAGATACGCAGTATTTT. Amino acid sequence: CASSLRQGKTDTQYF.

The rearrangement links TRBV27 to TRBJ1-4, with a tentative D call TRBD1 (5 bases). The germline V and J ends were trimmed by 6 bases and 0 bases, with 11 bases remaining between them. Germline V gene lookup returns CDR1 MNHEY and CDR2 SMNVEV (reference sequence). CDR3 size: 15 residues. CDR3: CASSQTAPTNEKLFF. DNA of the CDR3: TGTGCCAGCAGCCAGACAGCACCAACTAATGAAAAACTGTTTTTT.

This clone was seen once. The chain uses TRBV7-2 and TRBJ1-1; 9 nucleotides agree with TRBD1. The CDR3 has 14 amino acids. V shed 5 bases, J shed 1 base, and the junction held 2 bases outside the gene matches. Germline CDR1 and CDR2: SGHTA and FQGNSA. CDR3 in amino acids: CASSVDRGNTEAFF. CDR3 nucleotide sequence: TGTGCCAGCAGCGTGGACAGGGGGAACACTGAAGCTTTCTTT.

Only one count was recorded for this clone. The chain combines TRBV30 with TRBJ2-7; 8 nucleotides line up with TRBD2. Germline V CDR1 and CDR2: GTSNPN, SVGIG (reference sequence). This CDR3 contains 13 residues. Trimming at V came to 2 bases and at J to 4 bases, leaving 4 bases not matched to a gene. As DNA, the CDR3 is TGTGCCTGGAGTCGATTAGCGGGGTACGAGCAGTACTTC. Translation gives CAWSRLAGYEQYF.

The chain carries TRBV6-6 and TRBJ2-2; 10 bases match TRBD2. Trimming removed 4 bases from V and 1 base from J; junction bases left unmatched: 0. The CDR3 is 15 residues long. Germline assignment: CDR1 MNHNY and CDR2 SVGAGI (reference sequence). The CDR3 DNA follows: TGTGCCAGCAGTTGGACTAGCGGGAACACCGGGGAGCTGTTTTTT. Its translation is CASSWTSGNTGELFF.

The V and J genes are TRBV4-2 and TRBJ2-3, with 14 bases matching TRBD2. The CDR3 has 20 amino acids. Germline V gene sequence: CDR1 LGHNA, CDR2 YNFKEQ. Germline trimming cut 1 base from V and 4 bases from J; bases unmatched to any gene: 13. CDR3 region: CASSQGALAGTSGGADTQYF. Written as DNA, the CDR3 is TGTGCCAGCAGCCAAGGGGCCTTGGCCGGGACTAGCGGGGGTGCAGATACGCAGTATTTT.

CDR3 bases: TGTGCCAGCAGCGCAGGCCCCCGCTACGAGCAGTACTTC. Translation gives CASSAGPRYEQYF. The chain carries TRBV5-4 and TRBJ2-7; no clear D gene. CDR3 length: 13 amino acids. Germline loops: CDR1 SGHNT, CDR2 YYREEE (reference sequence). Between the trimmed V and J ends, which lost 4 bases and 3 bases, there was a span of 11 bases. Supplemented by reference TRBV5-4 and TRBJ2-7, the full variable domain reads ETGVTQSPTHLIKTRGQQVTLRCSSQSGHNTVSWYQQALGQGPQFIFQYYREEENGRGNFPPRFSGLQFPNYSSELNVNALELDDSALYLCASSAGPRYEQYFGPGTRLTVT.

The rearrangement links TRBV21-1 to TRBJ1-1; whether TRBD1, the table's D call, matches the DNA was not checked. TRBV21-1 is a recognized pseudogene. This CDR3 region has 19 residues. CDR3 in DNA: TGTGCCAGCAGCAACAACGACAGGGAGGAAGCCTATTGGAACACTGAAGCTTTCTTT. Its translation: CASSNNDREEAYWNTEAFF.

The chain uses TRBV2 and TRBJ2-5; D might be TRBD1 (6 bases). The better agreement between TRBJ2-7 and the DNA end casts doubt on the J call. Germline V gene sequence: CDR1 SNHLY, CDR2 FYNNEI. This CDR3 spans 14 amino acids. The CDR3 sequence: CASTSPDRTYEQYF. The CDR3 region has the DNA TGTGCCAGCACTTCCCCGGACAGAACCTACGAGCAGTACTTC.

DNA for the CDR3: TGTGCCAGCAGCGTAGTAGCGGGGGTCTACAATGAGCAGTTCTTC. It codes for CASSVVAGVYNEQFF. The chain combines TRBV9 with TRBJ2-1, with 9 bases fitting TRBD2. Trimming at V came to 0 bases and at J to 3 bases, leaving 1 base not matched to a gene. The CDR3 loop spans 15 amino acids. Germline V lookup: CDR1 SGDLS, CDR2 YYNGEE.

This clone is a singleton in its sample. The chain has TRBV7-6 and TRBJ2-1, with 9 bases that match TRBD2. The V segment lost 5 bases and the J segment 5 bases; nucleotides outside the gene matches: 13. Germline CDR1 is SGHVS and CDR2 is FNYEAQ. The CDR3 has 17 amino acids. The CDR3 is CASSGQITSGRDNEQFF. The CDR3 DNA reads as TGTGCCAGCAGCGGCCAAATAACTAGCGGGCGTGACAATGAGCAGTTCTTC.

The rearrangement uses TRBV28 and TRBJ1-1; D unclear. Trimming took off 10 bases at V and 6 bases at J, with 15 bases between the two ends. There are 12 residues in the CDR3. Germline V lookup: CDR1 MDHEN, CDR2 SYDVKM. The CDR3, as DNA: TGTGCCACTTCCCACGGTTTCGCTGAAGCTTTCTTT. Residues: CATSHGFAEAFF.

The chain uses TRBV10-3 and TRBJ2-1; tentatively, D is TRBD2 (7 bases). Deletions cut 3 bases from V and 9 bases from J, with 18 bases between. This CDR3 comprises 15 residues. CDR1 and CDR2 (germline): ENHRY, SYGVKD. The CDR3 reads CAISDGGRGGGEQFF. The CDR3 DNA sequence: TGTGCCATCAGTGATGGGGGCCGTGGCGGGGGTGAGCAGTTCTTC.

The V and J genes are TRBV7-9 and TRBJ1-4; D gene ambiguous. Germline assignment: CDR1 SEHNR and CDR2 FQNEAQ (reference sequence). V was clipped by 2 bases and J by 6 bases, with 10 bases between them. This CDR3 contains 14 residues. The CDR3 nucleotides are TGTGCCAGCAGCTTAACCGGGATTGATGAAAAACTGTTTTTT. Its protein is CASSLTGIDEKLFF.

The chain is built from TRBV19 and TRBJ2-1, with 10 bases fitting TRBD2. CDR3 size: 15 residues. V was pared by 8 bases and J by 10 bases, with 14 bases of the junction left unmatched. Germline-derived CDR1 and CDR2 are LNHDA and SQIVND (reference sequence). CDR3 residues: CASGTEPSGSWEQFF. CDR3 sequence (DNA): TGTGCCAGTGGTACCGAACCTAGCGGGAGCTGGGAGCAGTTCTTC.

This chain uses TRBV5-1 with TRBJ2-5; D gene uncertain. V dropped 1 base and J dropped 5 bases, with 15 bases sitting between them. The CDR3 runs to 15 residues. Germline assignment: CDR1 SGHRS and CDR2 YFSETQ. The CDR3 spells CASSLSTNNGETQYF. The CDR3 DNA reads as TGCGCCAGCAGCTTGAGCACTAATAATGGGGAGACCCAGTACTTC.

This rearrangement joins TRBV10-3 to TRBJ1-2, with 7 bases aligning to TRBD1. V lost 6 bases and J lost 6; bases outside the gene matches: 10. Germline V lookup: CDR1 ENHRY, CDR2 SYGVKD. CDR3 length: 14 amino acids. This CDR3 reads CAISPSQGGDGYTF. For the CDR3, the DNA is TGTGCCATCAGCCCTAGCCAGGGGGGTGATGGCTACACCTTC.

The chain recombines TRBV5-5 with TRBJ1-5; 8 bases are shared with TRBD1. Germline lookup yields CDR1 SGHKS and CDR2 YYEKEE (reference sequence). After removal of 2 bases from V and 3 bases from J, the junction contained 4 bases not matched to a gene. The CDR3 consists of 15 residues. The CDR3, as DNA: TGTGCCAGCAGCTTACAGGGGGAGGCCAATCAGCCCCAGCATTTT. This encodes CASSLQGEANQPQHF.